This entry concerns a single T cell receptor (beta chain). Its specificity is unknown. This sample is part of a study of T-cell memory formation after mild COVID-19. Study results and limitations: Chiefly within CM and EM were the contracting CD4+ clones; CD8+ ones were within EMRA. Confirmation was lacking for SARS-CoV-2 specificity of second-wave clones that peaked on day 37.

TCRdb fed the 5' RACE reads into MiXCR, producing one record per CDR3 protein. The sample has some 440,000 distinct CDR3 sequences, around a quarter seen once; the top ten hold around 13%. The source is an adult woman who had mild COVID-19 (a few samples of this study predate the infection). Cell type and time point are not known. Sequencing input: PBMCs or a T cell subset sorted from them (not recorded which).

CDR3 protein: CAISSSGIRSETQYF. CDR3 nucleotide sequence: TGTGCCATCAGTAGTAGCGGGATAAGATCCGAGACCCAGTACTTC. The chain has TRBV10-3 and TRBJ2-5, with 8 bases lining up with TRBD2. With 5 bases clipped from V and 5 bases from J, the junction kept 10 bases outside the gene matches. Germline CDR1 ENHRY, CDR2 SYGVKD. CDR3 length equals 15 residues.